The rows below give T cell receptor beta chains drawn from one sample of a study of shared clonotypes between healthy human individuals. Using immunoSEQ multiplex PCR, the repertoire was profiled, and TCRdb retains in-frame clones only, with some absent. The sample shows under 600,000 clones, more than 95% of them seen only once. The sequencing sample was made of naive CD4+ T cells sorted from blood. These receptors came from a woman under 40 in good health. Both conserved end residues are part of each CDR3. The D gene is left open where the match is weak. Rows may omit the clone size; those that give it use once, few, many or a size class.

CASSGTGQRLPYTSF	TGTGCCAGCAGTGGTACGGGACAACGATTACCTTATACGAGCTTC	15	TRBV2	TRBJ2-7	.	.
CASSLGQGLGEKLFF	TGTGCCAGCAGTCTCGGACAGGGATTGGGGGAAAAACTGTTTTTT	15	TRBV5-4	TRBJ1-4	.	TRBD1
CASSIGPVETQYF	TGCGCCAGCAGCATCGGACCAGTGGAGACCCAGTACTTC	13	TRBV5-1	TRBJ2-5	.	.
CASSEQTGTNEKLFF	TGTGCCAGCAGTGAGCAGACGGGGACTAATGAAAAACTGTTTTTT	15	TRBV6-4	TRBJ1-4	.	.
CASSPDREGETQYF	TGCGCCAGCAGCCCGGACAGGGAAGGGGAGACCCAGTACTTC	14	TRBV5-1	TRBJ2-5	once	TRBD1
CASSLGNNQPQHF	TGCGCCAGCAGCTTGGGGAACAATCAGCCCCAGCATTTT	13	TRBV5-1	TRBJ1-5	few	.
CASSLQGDSNQPQHF	TGTGCCAGCAGCTTACAGGGAGATAGCAATCAGCCCCAGCATTTT	15	TRBV7-9	TRBJ1-5	.	.
CASSLGMGQGAYEQYF	TGTGCCAGCAGCTTAGGGATGGGACAGGGGGCCTACGAGCAGTACTTC	16	TRBV7-8	TRBJ2-7	.	TRBD1
CASRSPGSNEQFF	TGTGCCAGCAGGTCCCCTGGAAGCAATGAGCAGTTCTTC	13	TRBV28	TRBJ2-1	.	.
CASNLGPEAFF	TGTGCCAGCAACCTGGGTCCTGAAGCTTTCTTT	11	TRBV2	TRBJ1-1	once	.
CASSREGLAGGEQYF	TGTGCCAGCAGCAGAGAGGGACTAGCGGGAGGGGAGCAGTACTTC	15	TRBV9	TRBJ2-7	few	TRBD2
CASSLEGGANTGELFF	TGTGCCAGCAGTTTGGAGGGAGGCGCGAACACCGGGGAGCTGTTTTTT	16	TRBV27	TRBJ2-2	.	.
CASSLEMAGGREQYF	TGTGCCAGCAGCTTAGAGATGGCAGGGGGCCGCGAGCAGTACTTC	15	TRBV7-9	TRBJ2-7	.	TRBD1
CASSGGQGEPYEQYF	TGTGCCAGCAGCGGGGGACAGGGCGAGCCCTACGAGCAGTACTTC	15	TRBV13	TRBJ2-7	.	TRBD1
CASRGRQTYNEQFF	TGTGCCAGCAGAGGAAGACAGACCTACAATGAGCAGTTCTTC	14	TRBV28	TRBJ2-1	.	.
CASREREEPYEQYF	TGCGCCAGCAGGGAGCGGGAGGAACCCTACGAGCAGTACTTC	14	TRBV5-1	TRBJ2-7	.	TRBD2
CASSGTETLIGDEQFF	TGTGCCAGCAGCGGGACAGAGACCCTAATCGGGGATGAGCAGTTCTTC	16	TRBV28	TRBJ2-1	.	TRBD1
CASRRIAGTEKLFF	TGTGCCAGCAGACGTATCGCAGGGACTGAAAAACTGTTTTTT	14	TRBV28	TRBJ1-4	.	.
CASSERGGGSSYNEQFF	TGTGCCAGCAGTGAGAGGGGTGGCGGAAGCTCCTACAATGAGCAGTTCTTC	17	TRBV6-1	TRBJ2-1	.	.
CASKYQIETQYF	TGTGCCAGCAAGTACCAGATAGAGACCCAGTACTTC	12	TRBV2	TRBJ2-5	.	.
CASTQLSALGETQYF	TGTGCCAGCACCCAGTTGTCGGCCTTGGGAGAGACCCAGTACTTC	15	TRBV6-5	TRBJ2-5	.	.
CASSFSAGAVNEQFF	TGTGCCAGCAGTTTCTCGGCGGGAGCGGTCAATGAGCAGTTCTTC	15	TRBV27	TRBJ2-1	.	TRBD2
CASSLDRTGAVSKQYF	TGTGCCAGCAGCTTGGATAGGACAGGGGCTGTGTCTAAGCAGTACTTC	16	TRBV5-4	TRBJ2-7	.	TRBD1
CASSLGGHSGQPQHF	TGTGCCAGCAGCTTAGGGGGGCATTCCGGGCAGCCCCAGCATTTT	15	TRBV7-9	TRBJ1-5	.	.
CASSYRDSRSNEQFF	TGTGCCAGCAGTTATAGGGACTCCCGCTCCAATGAGCAGTTCTTC	15	TRBV11-1	TRBJ2-1	once	.
CASSPRGTELNTEAFF	TGTGCCAGCTCACCCCGAGGGACAGAGCTGAACACTGAAGCTTTCTTT	16	TRBV18	TRBJ1-1	.	TRBD1
CASSTVAGTYNEQFF	TGTGCCAGCTCAACCGTAGCTGGTACCTACAATGAGCAGTTCTTC	15	TRBV18	TRBJ2-1	.	.